These 3 T cell receptor beta chains were sequenced from one sample in a study of cytomegalovirus exposure and HLA in healthy donors listed by TCRdb under 2017. Library method: the immunoSEQ multiplex PCR assay. The multiplex PCR relied on a mix of 60 forward primers for TCR Vbeta segments and 13 reverse primers for TCR Jbeta segments. The table comes from immuneACCESS by way of TCRdb, which keeps in-frame sequences with V and J called. Part of the clones is missing from these tables; in studies checked, under half for an unresolved V gene and the rest for unknown reasons. In this sample the table shows approximately 150,000 clones, 84% of which occur a single time. The ten largest clones represent approximately 2.7% of the sample. The material sequenced was PBMCs. Receptor source: a boy aged 2 to 9 in good health and CMV-seronegative.

Only a few counts were recorded for this clone. The CDR3 coding sequence is TGTGCCAGCGCAGTGGGACAGGATCCCACCGGGGAGCTGTTTTTT. As protein: CASAVGQDPTGELFF. This chain connects TRBV18 to TRBJ2-2; 8 nucleotides match TRBD1. The CDR3 sequence is 15 residues long. The J segment lost 4 bases and the V segment lost 8 bases, leaving 9 bases of the junction unmatched. The germline gives CDR1 KGHSH, CDR2 LQKENI.

This rearrangement joins TRBV7-3 to TRBJ1-1; D might be TRBD1 (6 bases). The CDR3 sequence is 15 residues long. The germline V gene has CDR1 SGHTA and CDR2 FQGTGA. The V end was cut by 5 bases, the J end by 7 bases, with 20 bases between. The DNA of the CDR3 is TGTGCCAGCAGCCCGAAAAGTTCGGGGGGCCTTGAAGCTTTCTTT. This gives the protein CASSPKSSGGLEAFF.

This chain joins TRBV5-4 and TRBJ2-1; the match to TRBD1 covers 7 bases. Germline V gene sequence: CDR1 SGHNT, CDR2 YYREEE (reference sequence). V dropped 4 bases and J dropped 7; count of bases not matched to a gene: 11. This CDR3 has 15 amino acids. The CDR3 protein is CASSPRDRARNEQFF. CDR3 nucleotides: TGTGCCAGCAGCCCCCGGGACAGAGCCCGTAATGAGCAGTTCTTC.